The 30 T cell receptor beta chains given below trace back to one sample, sequenced in a study of T cell responses to AZD1222 COVID-19 vaccine. Libraries were prepared by immunoSEQ multiplex PCR; TCRdb keeps only in-frame clonotypes and omits some of them. The data show 250,000 to 300,000 clones, 94% seen once. The source was peripheral blood, collected 28 days after the second AZD1222 dose. The receptor source for this set is an adult who received the AZD1222 COVID-19 vaccine.

This clone was observed a single time. The genes are TRBV4-1 and TRBJ2-1; 7 bases match TRBD1. Germline trimming cut 1 base from V and 12 bases from J; bases unmatched to any gene: 6. Germline values: CDR1 MGHRA, CDR2 YSYEKL. The CDR3 spans 13 residues. CDR3 coding DNA: TGCGCCAGCAGCCAAGCCCGACAGGGAACGCAGTTCTTC. It yields the protein CASSQARQGTQFF.

The chain employs TRBV2 and TRBJ1-5, with D possibly being TRBD1 (6 bases). V shed 5 bases and J shed 2 bases, with 10 bases lying between them. The CDR3 sequence is 14 residues long. The V gene's germline CDR1 is SNHLY and CDR2 FYNNEI. The CDR3 region has the DNA TGTGCCAGCAGTTCAGGGGATGGCAATCAGCCCCAGCATTTT. This gives the protein CASSSGDGNQPQHF.

This chain links TRBV9 with TRBJ2-2, with D perhaps given as TRBD1 or TRBD2 (6 bases each). The germline CDR1 and CDR2 sequences are SGDLS and YYNGEE. This CDR3 is 16 amino acids long. V was trimmed by 4 bases and J by 1 base, leaving 14 bases between them. The CDR3 is CASSQRGDRNTGELFF. Here the CDR3 DNA reads TGTGCCAGCAGCCAAAGGGGGGATCGGAACACCGGGGAGCTGTTTTTT.

The J gene is TRBJ1-4, the V gene TRBV4-3; 8 bases line up with TRBD1. CDR1 is LGHNA and CDR2 is YSLEER in the germline V gene. CDR3 size: 15 residues. The junction had 4 bases not matched to a gene; V was cut back by 1 base and J by 6 bases. The CDR3 DNA sequence: TGCGCCAGCAGCCAAGCCTTGACAGGGGATGAAAAACTGTTTTTT. Translated: CASSQALTGDEKLFF.

Written as DNA, the CDR3 is TGTGCCAGCAGACAGGGGGTTGAGTATCGCTACACCTTC. It encodes CASRQGVEYRYTF. This chain uses TRBV28 with TRBJ1-2; TRBD1 agrees at 8 bases. Losses at the gene ends were 6 bases for V and 9 bases for J; bases not matched to a gene: 9. Germline V CDR1 and CDR2: MDHEN, SYDVKM. This CDR3 region has 13 residues.

CDR3 DNA sequence: TGTGCCAGCAGCCCCGCGGGTTTTAACTATGGCTACACCTTC. Protein: CASSPAGFNYGYTF. The V gene is TRBV6-5, the J gene TRBJ1-2; the D is unclear. In germline, CDR1 is MNHEY, CDR2 SVGAGI. This CDR3 spans 14 amino acids. Trimming cost V 6 bases and J 1 base, with 12 bases left between them.

The chain uses TRBV6-5 and TRBJ1-2, with 9 bases fitting TRBD1. CDR1 is MNHEY, CDR2 SVGAGI, per germline. The V segment lost 11 bases and the J segment 2 bases; nucleotides outside the gene matches: 6. CDR3 size: 13 residues. The CDR3 loop is CAARQGGNYGYTF. Written as DNA, the CDR3 is TGTGCCGCCAGACAGGGGGGCAACTATGGCTACACCTTC.

The J gene is TRBJ1-2, the V gene TRBV2, with D uncertain. Germline lookup yields CDR1 SNHLY and CDR2 FYNNEI. The CDR3 extends over 13 amino acids. V was shortened by 7 bases and J by 1 base, with 10 bases between the two germline ends. The CDR3 spells CASNKRDNYGYTF. The CDR3, as DNA: TGTGCCAGCAATAAAAGGGATAACTATGGCTACACCTTC.

The chain carries TRBV5-5 and TRBJ2-7; D is perhaps TRBD2 (6 bases). The germline gives CDR1 SGHKS, CDR2 YYEKEE (reference sequence). Trimming took off 1 base at V and 8 bases at J, with 10 bases between the two ends. This CDR3 is 12 amino acids long. The CDR3 loop reads CASSLSGVKQYF. The CDR3 DNA reads TGTGCCAGCAGCTTGTCGGGGGTAAAGCAGTACTTC.

V usage is TRBV5-4 and J usage is TRBJ1-2, with D tentatively TRBD1 (5 bases). Trimming removed 4 bases from V and 3 bases from J, with 16 bases in between. The CDR3 runs 15 residues. The germline V gene has CDR1 SGHNT and CDR2 YYREEE (reference sequence). The CDR3 sequence is CASSPQGTTDYGYTF. The CDR3 nucleotides read TGTGCCAGCAGCCCTCAGGGTACAACTGACTATGGCTACACCTTC.

V and J are TRBV7-2 and TRBJ1-1; perhaps TRBD1 as D (5 bases). The CDR3 runs to 14 residues. Germline V gene data show CDR1 as SGHTA and CDR2 as FQGNSA. The V gene lost 5 bases and the J gene lost 4 bases, with 14 bases spanning the gap. The DNA of the CDR3 is TGTGCCAGCAGCCAGCAGGGAGGGACCACTGAAGCTTTCTTT. It codes for CASSQQGGTTEAFF.

The V gene is TRBV19, the J gene TRBJ2-7; no clear D gene. CDR3 size: 15 residues. The germline gives CDR1 LNHDA, CDR2 SQIVND (reference sequence). V was pared by 5 bases and J by 2 bases, with 16 bases between. CDR3 DNA sequence: TGTGCCAGTAGTCCCATAAGAGCGCCTACCTACGAGCAGTACTTC. Protein sequence: CASSPIRAPTYEQYF.

The rearrangement joins TRBV11-3 to TRBJ2-1, with 7 bases lining up with TRBD2. V lost 5 bases and J lost 2; bases outside the gene matches: 9. CDR1 is SGHNT, CDR2 YENEEA, per germline. This CDR3 is 16 amino acids long. The CDR3 DNA is TGTGCCAGCAGCCCGACGGGGGGACGGGCCTACAATGAGCAGTTCTTC. This sequence encodes CASSPTGGRAYNEQFF. Using reference TRBV11-3 and TRBJ2-1 for the parts outside the CDR3, the full variable domain is EAGVVQSPRYKIIEKKQPVAFWCNPISGHNTLYWYLQNLGQGPELLIRYENEEAVDDSQLPKDRFSAERLKGVDSTLKIQPAELGDSAVYLCASSPTGGRAYNEQFFGPGTRLTVL.

The rearrangement links TRBV10-3 to TRBJ1-4; D unclear. Deletions cut 4 bases from V and 5 bases from J, with 17 bases between. This CDR3 region has 16 residues. CDR1 and CDR2 from the germline V gene are ENHRY and SYGVKD. CDR3 in amino acids: CAISANLAGVNEKLFF. The CDR3 coding sequence is TGTGCCATCAGTGCCAATTTGGCAGGCGTAAATGAAAAACTGTTTTTT.

This clone was seen once. The V and J genes are TRBV10-3 and TRBJ2-1, with D perhaps given as TRBD1 or TRBD2 (5 bases each). V was cut by 8 bases and J by 9 bases, with 17 bases left in between. The CDR3 is made up of 13 amino acids. CDR1 and CDR2 from the germline V gene are ENHRY and SYGVKD. CDR3 bases: TGTGCCATCGGGGACGCGGCGCGGACTGAGCAGTTCTTC. It yields the protein CAIGDAARTEQFF.

The chain combines TRBV2 with TRBJ2-1; 12 bases map to TRBD2. Germline V gene data show CDR1 as SNHLY and CDR2 as FYNNEI. V lost 0 bases, J lost 3 bases, and 3 bases stayed unmatched. CDR3 length equals 17 residues. The CDR3 coding sequence is TGTGCCAGCAGTGAAGCCCTAGCGGGGGGGATCTACAATGAGCAGTTCTTC. It translates to CASSEALAGGIYNEQFF.

The genes are TRBV28 and TRBJ1-1; tentative D call: TRBD1 (5 bases). The CDR3 has 13 residues. V lost 7 bases and J 1 base, leaving 10 bases between the germline ends. Per the germline V gene, CDR1 is MDHEN and CDR2 is SYDVKM. The CDR3 is CASIQGANTEAFF. CDR3 DNA: TGTGCCAGCATCCAGGGAGCGAACACTGAAGCTTTCTTT.

V is TRBV6-5 and J is TRBJ1-1; possible D gene TRBD1, 5 bases. The germline V gene encodes CDR1 MNHEY and CDR2 SVGAGI. The CDR3 contains 16 residues. V gave up 2 bases and J gave up 0 bases, with 13 bases separating them. The CDR3 is CASSYIRDGMNTEAFF. The CDR3 nucleotides read TGTGCCAGCAGTTACATCAGGGACGGGATGAACACTGAAGCTTTCTTT.

The rearrangement uses TRBV6-1 and TRBJ2-7; 7 nucleotides line up with TRBD2. There are 16 residues in the CDR3. Trimming took 2 bases from V and 0 from J; bases not matched to a gene: 7. Germline V gene lookup returns CDR1 MNHNS and CDR2 SASEGT. The CDR3 nucleotides are TGTGCCAGCAGTGAACGGTGGGAGGGACTCTCCTACGAGCAGTACTTC. Its translation: CASSERWEGLSYEQYF.

The CDR3 spells CASSLARGVEQFF. The DNA of the CDR3 is TGCGCCAGCAGCTTGGCCCGGGGTGTGGAGCAGTTCTTC. The chain combines TRBV5-1 with TRBJ2-1, with D possibly matching TRBD2 (5 bases). Per the germline V gene, CDR1 is SGHRS and CDR2 is YFSETQ. The CDR3 is made up of 13 amino acids. Trimming took 0 bases from V and 10 from J, leaving 11 bases between them.

This clone was counted a few times. This chain uses TRBV14 with TRBJ1-2, with no clear D. The CDR3 contains 13 residues. Deletions cut 4 bases from V and 4 bases from J, with 10 bases between. Germline loops: CDR1 SGHDN, CDR2 FVKESK. The CDR3 loop is CASSPGFSYGYTF. The CDR3 DNA reads TGTGCCAGCAGCCCGGGTTTCTCCTATGGCTACACCTTC. Looking up the rest from reference TRBV14 and TRBJ1-2 gives the full variable domain: EAGVTQFPSHSVIEKGQTVTLRCDPISGHDNLYWYRRVMGKEIKFLLHFVKESKQDESGMPNNRFLAERTGGTYSTLKVQPAELEDSGVYFCASSPGFSYGYTFGSGTRLTVV.

This clone was recorded a few times. V usage is TRBV10-2 and J usage is TRBJ1-5, with D unresolved. This CDR3 is 12 amino acids long. Trimming stripped 8 bases from V and 2 bases from J, with 7 bases between. Germline CDR1 WSHSY, CDR2 SAAADI. CDR3 in DNA: TGCGCCAGCCAGATAGGCAATCAGCCCCAGCATTTT. It yields the protein CASQIGNQPQHF.

This chain links TRBV4-1 with TRBJ2-1; 9 bases agree with TRBD1. Germline-derived CDR1 and CDR2 are MGHRA and YSYEKL. J lost 12 bases, V lost 4 bases, and 13 bases had no gene match. The CDR3 loop spans 15 amino acids. The CDR3 region is CASSPQGQGMDVQFF. The CDR3 nucleotides read TGCGCCAGCAGCCCCCAGGGACAGGGCATGGATGTGCAGTTCTTC.

The chain couples TRBV7-9 to TRBJ1-6; no clear D gene. V shed 9 bases and J shed 10 bases, with 13 bases lying between them. Germline loops: CDR1 SEHNR, CDR2 FQNEAQ (reference sequence). This CDR3 contains 12 residues. CDR3 protein: CARHPNRSPLHF. CDR3 coding DNA: TGTGCCAGACACCCGAACCGGTCACCCCTCCACTTT.

This clone occurred once. V usage is TRBV5-4 and J usage is TRBJ2-1; 10 bases are a match to TRBD2. The junction had 6 bases not matched to a gene; V was cut back by 0 bases and J by 9 bases. CDR1 is SGHNT and CDR2 is YYREEE in the germline V gene (reference sequence). This CDR3 contains 15 residues. The CDR3 DNA sequence: TGTGCCAGCAGCTTGGGAGCGGGGGGGCCCGGTGAGCAGTTCTTC. It translates to CASSLGAGGPGEQFF.

This clone appeared once. This chain uses TRBV29-1 with TRBJ1-1; tentatively, D is TRBD1 (6 bases). This CDR3 region has 15 residues. The V gene's germline CDR1 is SQVTM and CDR2 ANQGSEA. Deletions cut 6 bases from V and 5 bases from J, with 22 bases between. The CDR3 DNA sequence: TGCAGCGTAGAACTGACCGGGACAAGGGGGACTGAAGCTTTCTTT. Protein: CSVELTGTRGTEAFF.

CDR3 amino acids: CASSQVGIGTGELFF. CDR3 DNA: TGTGCCAGCAGCCAAGTGGGAATCGGCACCGGGGAGCTGTTTTTT. The chain is built from TRBV3-1 (or the pseudogene TRBV3-2) and TRBJ2-2; D is unresolved. The ends were cut back, 1 base at V and 4 bases at J, with 10 bases in the middle. This CDR3 is 15 amino acids long. Germline values: CDR1 LGHDT, CDR2 YNNKEL (reference sequence).

The chain joins TRBV24-1 to TRBJ2-6, with D hard to call. Germline lookup yields CDR1 KGHDR and CDR2 SFDVKD. The V end was cut by 4 bases, the J end by 3 bases, with 15 bases between. The CDR3 contains 17 residues. CDR3 sequence reads: CATSEPAGRGGANVLTF. The DNA of the CDR3 is TGTGCCACCAGTGAGCCCGCCGGTCGAGGTGGGGCCAACGTCCTGACTTTC.

The chain is built from TRBV2 and TRBJ1-5, with no clear D. V lost 8 bases to trimming and J lost 2 bases, with 10 bases between them. The CDR3 loop spans 13 amino acids. Per germline, CDR1 SNHLY and CDR2 FYNNEI. CDR3 sequence reads: CASGLERNQPQHF. The CDR3, as DNA: TGTGCCAGCGGCCTAGAGCGCAATCAGCCCCAGCATTTT.

The chain employs TRBV9 and TRBJ2-5; perhaps TRBD2 as D (7 bases). CDR3 length equals 15 residues. Germline CDR1 and CDR2: SGDLS and YYNGEE. Trimming removed 4 bases at V and 6 bases at J, with 19 bases between. Written as DNA, the CDR3 is TGTGCCAGCAGCCCAGGCGGGGGCCCGGGACAGACCCAGTACTTC. Its translation is CASSPGGGPGQTQYF. Full variable domain (missing parts from reference TRBV9 and TRBJ2-5): DSGVTQTPKHLITATGQRVTLRCSPRSGDLSVYWYQQSLDQGLQFLIQYYNGEERAKGNILERFSAQQFPDLHSELNLSSLELGDSALYFCASSPGGGPGQTQYFGPGTRLLVL.